The rows below give T cell receptor beta chains drawn from one sample of a study of beta chain features in type 1 diabetes. The table came from immunoSEQ multiplex PCR; TCRdb's copy has only in-frame clones and leaves some out. The data hold hundreds of thousands of clones, with roughly 12% observed a single time. The sequencing input was naive CD4+ T cells from blood. Receptors were obtained from a man aged 18 to 30 in good health. CDR3s include the opening cysteine and the closing phenylalanine or tryptophan. D genes are given only for firm matches. Clone sizes are given selectively: once, few, many, or a class where the clone is expanded.

j_gene: TRBJ1-1; d_gene: NA; abundance: few; v_gene: TRBV7-8; CDR3aa: CASSQDRNTEAFF; CDR3nt: TGTGCCAGCAGCCAGGACAGGAACACTGAAGCTTTCTTT
j_gene: TRBJ1-1; d_gene: TRBD1; abundance: NA; v_gene: TRBV5-5; CDR3aa: CASSLVGQSNTEAFF; CDR3nt: TGTGCCAGCAGCTTGGTGGGACAGTCGAACACTGAAGCTTTCTTT
j_gene: TRBJ2-1; d_gene: TRBD2; abundance: few; v_gene: TRBV7-3; CDR3aa: CASSPGTSGDQFF; CDR3nt: TGTGCCAGCAGCCCTGGGACTAGCGGGGATCAGTTCTTC
j_gene: TRBJ1-4; d_gene: NA; abundance: NA; v_gene: TRBV30; CDR3aa: CAIGQRLNEKLFF; CDR3nt: TGTGCCATCGGACAGAGACTTAATGAAAAACTGTTTTTT
j_gene: TRBJ2-7; d_gene: NA; abundance: NA; v_gene: TRBV30; CDR3aa: CAWSLGGGFVEQYF; CDR3nt: TGTGCCTGGAGTCTGGGGGGTGGCTTTGTCGAGCAGTACTTC
j_gene: TRBJ1-2; d_gene: TRBD1; abundance: NA; v_gene: TRBV2; CDR3aa: CASRFLGQNYGYTF; CDR3nt: TGTGCCAGCAGATTTCTGGGACAGAACTATGGCTACACCTTC
j_gene: TRBJ2-1; d_gene: TRBD2; abundance: few; v_gene: TRBV12-5; CDR3aa: CASGLTFLAGGVEQFF; CDR3nt: TGTGCTAGTGGTTTGACCTTCCTAGCGGGAGGCGTTGAGCAGTTCTTC
j_gene: TRBJ2-1; d_gene: TRBD1; abundance: NA; v_gene: TRBV18; CDR3aa: CASSPGTGVNEQFF; CDR3nt: TGTGCCAGCTCACCTGGGACAGGGGTCAATGAGCAGTTCTTC
j_gene: TRBJ1-4; d_gene: NA; abundance: NA; v_gene: TRBV7-2; CDR3aa: CASSLTASNEKLFF; CDR3nt: TGTGCCAGCAGCTTGACTGCTAGTAATGAAAAACTGTTTTTT
j_gene: TRBJ2-3; d_gene: TRBD1; abundance: few; v_gene: TRBV6-5; CDR3aa: CASRGQGWWTDTQYF; CDR3nt: TGTGCCAGCAGGGGACAGGGTTGGTGGACAGATACGCAGTATTTT
j_gene: TRBJ1-2; d_gene: NA; abundance: NA; v_gene: TRBV6-5; CDR3aa: CASRGRGREGYGYTF; CDR3nt: TGTGCCAGCAGGGGAAGGGGCAGGGAAGGCTATGGCTACACCTTC
j_gene: TRBJ1-6; d_gene: NA; abundance: NA; v_gene: TRBV2; CDR3aa: CASRTGESNSPLHF; CDR3nt: TGTGCCAGCAGGACGGGGGAATCGAATTCACCCCTCCACTTT
j_gene: TRBJ2-5; d_gene: TRBD1; abundance: NA; v_gene: TRBV30; CDR3aa: CAWSVRGQGGETQYF; CDR3nt: TGTGCCTGGAGTGTAAGGGGACAGGGGGGAGAGACCCAGTACTTC
j_gene: TRBJ2-7; d_gene: TRBD1; abundance: few; v_gene: TRBV5-1; CDR3aa: CASSLGTGVQEQYF; CDR3nt: TGCGCCAGCAGCTTGGGGACAGGGGTTCAAGAGCAGTACTTC
j_gene: TRBJ2-2; d_gene: TRBD2; abundance: NA; v_gene: TRBV4-3; CDR3aa: CASSQVPSGSGGELFF; CDR3nt: TGCGCCAGCAGCCAAGTTCCCAGCGGGAGTGGCGGGGAGCTGTTTTTT
j_gene: TRBJ2-7; d_gene: TRBD1; abundance: few; v_gene: TRBV19; CDR3aa: CASSRDSFYEQYF; CDR3nt: TGTGCCAGTAGCCGGGACAGTTTCTACGAGCAGTACTTC
j_gene: TRBJ2-7; d_gene: TRBD2; abundance: NA; v_gene: TRBV7-9; CDR3aa: CASSSPGLAASYEQYF; CDR3nt: TGTGCCAGCAGCTCCCCGGGACTAGCGGCTTCCTACGAGCAGTACTTC
j_gene: TRBJ1-2; d_gene: TRBD1; abundance: NA; v_gene: TRBV6-5; CDR3aa: CASSYRQGSRNYGYTF; CDR3nt: TGTGCCAGCAGTTACCGACAGGGTTCGAGGAACTATGGCTACACCTTC
j_gene: TRBJ1-2; d_gene: NA; abundance: NA; v_gene: TRBV30; CDR3aa: CAGSPQDYGYTF; CDR3nt: TGTGCCGGAAGCCCACAGGACTATGGCTACACCTTC
j_gene: TRBJ2-4; d_gene: NA; abundance: few; v_gene: TRBV20-1; CDR3aa: CSALGGNIQYF; CDR3nt: TGCAGTGCTCTCGGGGGAAACATTCAGTACTTC
j_gene: TRBJ2-3; d_gene: NA; abundance: few; v_gene: TRBV4-3; CDR3aa: CASSQARTGVTQYF; CDR3nt: TGCGCCAGCAGCCAAGCACGTACGGGAGTAACGCAGTATTTT
j_gene: TRBJ2-1; d_gene: NA; abundance: many; v_gene: TRBV29-1; CDR3aa: CSACLLSYNEQFF; CDR3nt: TGCAGCGCTTGTTTGTTGAGTTACAATGAGCAGTTCTTC
j_gene: TRBJ2-7; d_gene: NA; abundance: NA; v_gene: TRBV30; CDR3aa: CAWSRQGASEQYF; CDR3nt: TGTGCCTGGAGTAGGCAGGGTGCCTCCGAGCAGTACTTC
j_gene: TRBJ1-6; d_gene: NA; abundance: NA; v_gene: TRBV2; CDR3aa: CASCRSNSPLHF; CDR3nt: TGTGCCAGCTGTCGGAGTAATTCACCCCTCCACTTT
j_gene: TRBJ2-7; d_gene: NA; abundance: NA; v_gene: TRBV28; CDR3aa: CASSPSWLENYEQYF; CDR3nt: TGTGCCAGCAGTCCCTCGTGGCTAGAAAACTACGAGCAGTACTTC
j_gene: TRBJ1-1; d_gene: NA; abundance: NA; v_gene: TRBV7-8; CDR3aa: CASSLTGTNTEAFF; CDR3nt: TGTGCCAGCAGCTTAACAGGGACCAACACTGAAGCTTTCTTT
j_gene: TRBJ1-1; d_gene: NA; abundance: few; v_gene: TRBV9; CDR3aa: CASSDRVNTEAFF; CDR3nt: TGTGCCAGCAGCGACAGGGTGAACACTGAAGCTTTCTTT
j_gene: TRBJ2-5; d_gene: TRBD2; abundance: NA; v_gene: TRBV5-4; CDR3aa: CASSSGRGEETQYF; CDR3nt: TGTGCCAGCAGCTCCGGGAGGGGGGAGGAGACCCAGTACTTC
j_gene: TRBJ2-3; d_gene: NA; abundance: NA; v_gene: TRBV27; CDR3aa: CASSLKSAVDTQYF; CDR3nt: TGTGCCAGCAGTTTAAAAAGCGCGGTAGATACGCAGTATTTT
j_gene: TRBJ1-1; d_gene: TRBD1; abundance: NA; v_gene: TRBV25-1; CDR3aa: CASSELDRGGNTEAFF; CDR3nt: TGTGCCAGCAGTGAATTGGACAGGGGGGGGAACACTGAAGCTTTCTTT
j_gene: TRBJ2-5; d_gene: NA; abundance: few; v_gene: TRBV19; CDR3aa: CASSSGASQETQYF; CDR3nt: TGTGCCAGTAGTAGCGGAGCGAGTCAAGAGACCCAGTACTTC
j_gene: TRBJ2-7; d_gene: NA; abundance: NA; v_gene: TRBV13; CDR3aa: CASSPIQGGEQYF; CDR3nt: TGTGCCAGCAGCCCCATCCAGGGTGGCGAGCAGTACTTC
j_gene: TRBJ2-1; d_gene: NA; abundance: NA; v_gene: TRBV7-9; CDR3aa: CASSGRPSSYNEQFF; CDR3nt: TGTGCCAGCAGTGGCAGACCTAGCTCCTACAATGAGCAGTTCTTC
j_gene: TRBJ2-7; d_gene: TRBD1; abundance: few; v_gene: TRBV19; CDR3aa: CASSMGQSYEQYF; CDR3nt: TGTGCCAGTAGTATGGGACAGTCCTACGAGCAGTACTTC
j_gene: TRBJ2-7; d_gene: NA; abundance: NA; v_gene: TRBV19; CDR3aa: CASSFRGTDPSYEQYF; CDR3nt: TGTGCCAGTAGTTTTCGGGGGACTGACCCCTCCTACGAGCAGTACTTC
j_gene: TRBJ2-1; d_gene: TRBD1; abundance: few; v_gene: TRBV28; CDR3aa: CASREGQVYNEQFF; CDR3nt: TGTGCCAGCAGGGAGGGACAGGTGTACAATGAGCAGTTCTTC
j_gene: TRBJ1-1; d_gene: TRBD1; abundance: few; v_gene: TRBV5-1; CDR3aa: CASSLGTGGSLPLNTEAFF; CDR3nt: TGCGCCAGCAGCTTGGGGACAGGGGGCTCCCTACCCCTGAACACTGAAGCTTTCTTT
j_gene: TRBJ2-7; d_gene: NA; abundance: NA; v_gene: TRBV4-2; CDR3aa: CASSQRGGLDYSYEQYF; CDR3nt: TGTGCCAGCAGCCAGAGGGGAGGTCTGGACTACTCCTACGAGCAGTACTTC
j_gene: TRBJ2-7; d_gene: NA; abundance: few; v_gene: TRBV29-1; CDR3aa: CSVGTTGEQYF; CDR3nt: TGCAGCGTTGGCACTACGGGAGAGCAGTACTTC
j_gene: TRBJ2-7; d_gene: TRBD2; abundance: few; v_gene: TRBV18; CDR3aa: CASSPGLAGVYEQYF; CDR3nt: TGTGCCAGCTCACCCGGACTAGCGGGAGTGTACGAGCAGTACTTC
j_gene: TRBJ2-7; d_gene: NA; abundance: few; v_gene: TRBV5-1; CDR3aa: CASSLEGGTVYEQYF; CDR3nt: TGCGCCAGCAGCTTGGAGGGGGGGACGGTCTACGAGCAGTACTTC
j_gene: TRBJ2-1; d_gene: TRBD2; abundance: NA; v_gene: TRBV9; CDR3aa: CASSVGVTSGYNEQFF; CDR3nt: TGTGCCAGCAGCGTAGGAGTTACTAGCGGCTACAATGAGCAGTTCTTC
j_gene: TRBJ1-2; d_gene: TRBD1; abundance: few; v_gene: TRBV28; CDR3aa: CASSSDRAYGYTF; CDR3nt: TGTGCCAGCAGCTCGGACAGGGCATATGGCTACACCTTC
j_gene: TRBJ2-3; d_gene: TRBD2; abundance: NA; v_gene: TRBV2; CDR3aa: CASRAGLVSSTDTQYF; CDR3nt: TGTGCCAGCAGAGCCGGACTAGTTTCTAGCACAGATACGCAGTATTTT
j_gene: TRBJ2-7; d_gene: TRBD1; abundance: few; v_gene: TRBV6-5; CDR3aa: CASRRDRTVYEQYF; CDR3nt: TGTGCCAGCAGACGGGACAGGACGGTCTACGAGCAGTACTTC
j_gene: TRBJ2-6; d_gene: NA; abundance: NA; v_gene: TRBV18; CDR3aa: CASSRGNLGANVLTF; CDR3nt: TGTGCCAGCTCAAGGGGGAATCTGGGGGCCAACGTCCTGACTTTC
j_gene: TRBJ1-2; d_gene: NA; abundance: few; v_gene: TRBV7-3; CDR3aa: CASSSMAGDGYTF; CDR3nt: TGTGCCAGCAGCTCAATGGCAGGGGACGGCTACACCTTC
j_gene: TRBJ1-2; d_gene: NA; abundance: NA; v_gene: TRBV18; CDR3aa: CASSTSRIQGDGYTF; CDR3nt: TGTGCCAGCTCAACCTCACGCATACAAGGAGATGGCTACACCTTC
j_gene: TRBJ2-1; d_gene: TRBD2; abundance: few; v_gene: TRBV6-4; CDR3aa: CASSIGGSSYNEQFF; CDR3nt: TGTGCCAGCAGTATCGGGGGGAGCTCCTACAATGAGCAGTTCTTC
j_gene: TRBJ2-5; d_gene: NA; abundance: NA; v_gene: TRBV28; CDR3aa: CASSFYETQYF; CDR3nt: TGTGCCAGCAGTTTTTATGAGACCCAGTACTTC
j_gene: TRBJ2-7; d_gene: TRBD2; abundance: few; v_gene: TRBV4-3; CDR3aa: CASSQDPSGGTHSYEQYF; CDR3nt: TGCGCCAGCAGCCAAGATCCTAGCGGGGGAACTCACTCCTACGAGCAGTACTTC
j_gene: TRBJ1-2; d_gene: NA; abundance: few; v_gene: TRBV7-3; CDR3aa: CASSSGPGGPYGYTF; CDR3nt: TGTGCCAGCAGCTCGGGGCCGGGGGGCCCCTATGGCTACACCTTC
j_gene: TRBJ2-3; d_gene: TRBD2; abundance: NA; v_gene: TRBV19; CDR3aa: CASSIRLAGDTQYF; CDR3nt: TGTGCCAGTAGTATAAGACTAGCCGGAGATACGCAGTATTTT